This T cell receptor (beta chain) was found in a study of blood T cell repertoires in COVID-19. This clone has just a few counts. Method: immunoSEQ multiplex PCR; TCRdb's copy keeps in-frame clones and lacks some. The sample carries roughly 390,000 clones, about 85% recorded once. This CDR3 spans 14 amino acids. The germline V gene encodes CDR1 MNHEY and CDR2 SVGAGI. Trimming shortened V by 5 bases and J by 3 bases, and 11 bases separated the two germline ends. This receptor was identified in a woman aged 18-29 years with acute or convalescent COVID-19. This chain uses TRBV6-5 with TRBJ1-5; D is perhaps TRBD1 (6 bases). Source material: peripheral blood. In nucleotides, the CDR3 is TGTGCCAGCAGTAAGGGGGACCTCAATCAGCCCCAGCATTTT. As protein: CASSKGDLNQPQHF.